This is a list of T cell receptor beta chains from one sample in a study of cytomegalovirus exposure and HLA in healthy donors. Measured with immunoSEQ multiplex PCR; TCRdb has only the in-frame clones, and not every one. Counted here are approximately 110,000 clones, 15% occurring once; the ten biggest clones make up 1.5% to 2%. Sequences were obtained from PBMCs. The receptors shown here come from a woman younger than 30 in good health and CMV-seronegative. CDR3s include the opening cysteine and the closing phenylalanine or tryptophan. The D gene is left open where the match is weak. A clone size is listed for some rows: how often the clone was seen (once, few, many), or a class if it is expanded.

J: TRBJ1-1; V: TRBV7-8; size: few; D: -; CDR3: CASSWRPSRQMNTEAFF; DNA: TGTGCCAGCAGCTGGAGGCCGTCGAGACAAATGAACACTGAAGCTTTCTTT
J: TRBJ1-1; V: TRBV2; size: -; D: -; CDR3: CASSVRGLNTEAFF; DNA: TGTGCCAGCAGTGTACGAGGGTTAAACACTGAAGCTTTCTTT
J: TRBJ2-2; V: TRBV6-1; size: -; D: TRBD1; CDR3: CASSEWGTANTGELFF; DNA: TGTGCCAGCAGTGAATGGGGGACAGCGAACACCGGGGAGCTGTTTTTT
J: TRBJ1-2; V: TRBV9; size: -; D: -; CDR3: CASSLRRGPGEGYTF; DNA: TGTGCCAGCAGCCTACGACGCGGCCCGGGGGAAGGCTACACCTTC
J: TRBJ2-1; V: TRBV28; size: -; D: TRBD1; CDR3: CASRQSDRVHEQFF; DNA: TGTGCCAGCAGGCAATCGGACAGGGTGCATGAGCAGTTCTTC
J: TRBJ2-1; V: TRBV7-8; size: -; D: -; CDR3: CASSLGAQFINEQFF; DNA: TGTGCCAGCAGCTTAGGGGCGCAGTTTATCAATGAGCAGTTCTTC
J: TRBJ2-7; V: TRBV28; size: -; D: TRBD1; CDR3: CASTDFTGAYEQYF; DNA: TGTGCCAGCACCGACTTCACAGGGGCCTACGAGCAGTACTTC
J: TRBJ2-2; V: TRBV7-9; size: few; D: TRBD2; CDR3: CASSLSRGLAVGELFF; DNA: TGTGCCAGCAGCTTATCTCGGGGACTAGCGGTCGGGGAGCTGTTTTTT
J: TRBJ2-7; V: TRBV19; size: -; D: -; CDR3: CASSISPQAAYEQYF; DNA: TGTGCCAGTAGTATCAGTCCCCAGGCTGCCTACGAGCAGTACTTC
J: TRBJ1-5; V: TRBV5-5; size: -; D: -; CDR3: CASSLGGANQPQHF; DNA: TGTGCCAGCAGCTTGGGCGGAGCCAATCAGCCCCAGCATTTT
J: TRBJ2-7; V: TRBV2; size: -; D: TRBD1; CDR3: CASSESGQGPYEQYF; DNA: TGTGCCAGCAGCGAATCGGGACAGGGGCCATACGAGCAGTACTTC
J: TRBJ2-7; V: TRBV5-4; size: -; D: -; CDR3: CASSQPLRDEQYF; DNA: TGTGCCAGCAGCCAGCCCCTTCGGGACGAGCAGTACTTC
J: TRBJ2-5; V: TRBV5-1; size: few; D: TRBD1; CDR3: CASSGLRGETQYF; DNA: TGCGCCAGCAGCGGCCTCAGGGGGGAGACCCAGTACTTC
J: TRBJ1-2; V: TRBV5-6; size: many; D: TRBD1; CDR3: CASSLSLLQGARGYTF; DNA: TGTGCCAGCAGCTTGTCCCTTTTACAGGGGGCTCGGGGCTACACCTTC
J: TRBJ2-7; V: TRBV7-2; size: -; D: -; CDR3: CASSPYSYEQYF; DNA: TGTGCCAGCAGCCCTTACTCCTACGAGCAGTACTTC
J: TRBJ2-3; V: TRBV6-1; size: -; D: -; CDR3: CASSLTRTGDTQYF; DNA: TGTGCCAGCAGCCTCACTAGGACCGGAGATACGCAGTATTTT
J: TRBJ2-7; V: TRBV28; size: few; D: -; CDR3: CASSLRRVGPYEQYF; DNA: TGTGCCAGCAGTCTCCGGAGGGTCGGACCCTACGAGCAGTACTTC
J: TRBJ2-2; V: TRBV5-4; size: few; D: TRBD1; CDR3: CVYRGNTGELFF; DNA: TGCGTATACAGGGGGAACACCGGGGAGCTGTTTTTT
J: TRBJ1-1; V: TRBV28; size: -; D: -; CDR3: CASSLLVSGRANTEAFF; DNA: TGTGCCAGCAGTTTATTAGTGTCAGGCCGAGCGAACACTGAAGCTTTCTTT
J: TRBJ1-5; V: TRBV4-1; size: -; D: TRBD1; CDR3: CASSQVEGAGNQPQHF; DNA: TGCGCCAGCAGCCAAGTGGAGGGGGCTGGTAATCAGCCCCAGCATTTT
J: TRBJ2-1; V: TRBV6-5; size: -; D: TRBD2; CDR3: CASSYSRLAGYEQFF; DNA: TGTGCCAGCAGTTACTCGAGGCTAGCGGGATATGAGCAGTTCTTC
J: TRBJ2-1; V: TRBV19; size: few; D: TRBD2; CDR3: CASSMSVLAGVGNEQFF; DNA: TGTGCCAGTAGTATGTCAGTCCTAGCGGGAGTAGGGAATGAGCAGTTCTTC
J: TRBJ2-2; V: TRBV13; size: -; D: -; CDR3: CASSYRGAGTGELFF; DNA: TGTGCCAGCAGCTACCGGGGGGCGGGTACCGGGGAGCTGTTTTTT
J: TRBJ2-3; V: TRBV5-8; size: -; D: TRBD2; CDR3: CASSLGTSGNGDTQYF; DNA: TGTGCCAGCAGCCTTGGGACTAGCGGGAATGGAGATACGCAGTATTTT
J: TRBJ1-1; V: TRBV5-1; size: -; D: TRBD1; CDR3: CASSLATGTGGIEAFF; DNA: TGCGCCAGCAGCTTGGCCACCGGGACAGGGGGTATTGAAGCTTTCTTT
J: TRBJ1-4; V: TRBV2; size: -; D: TRBD1; CDR3: CASSEMTGDMNEKLFF; DNA: TGTGCCAGCAGTGAAATGACAGGGGACATGAACGAAAAACTGTTTTTT
J: TRBJ1-2; V: TRBV6-6; size: -; D: -; CDR3: CASSRHTEGEDGYTF; DNA: TGTGCCAGCAGTCGACACACTGAAGGGGAGGATGGCTACACCTTC
J: TRBJ2-7; V: TRBV5-1; size: -; D: TRBD1; CDR3: CASSILTGPYEQYF; DNA: TGCGCCAGCAGCATACTGACAGGGCCCTACGAGCAGTACTTC
J: TRBJ2-2; V: TRBV28; size: few; D: -; CDR3: CASSTGTTGELFF; DNA: TGTGCCAGCAGTACAGGGACCACCGGGGAGCTGTTTTTT
J: TRBJ1-2; V: TRBV7-9; size: few; D: TRBD1; CDR3: CASSSDRLWYGYTF; DNA: TGTGCCAGCAGCTCGGACAGGTTGTGGTATGGCTACACCTTC
J: TRBJ1-5; V: TRBV4-2; size: few; D: TRBD1; CDR3: CASSQDRFGQPQHF; DNA: TGTGCCAGCAGCCAGGACAGGTTCGGGCAGCCCCAGCATTTT
J: TRBJ2-5; V: TRBV7-7; size: -; D: TRBD2; CDR3: CASSRTSGETQYF; DNA: TGTGCCAGCAGCCGGACTAGCGGGGAGACCCAGTACTTC
J: TRBJ2-3; V: TRBV4-3; size: few; D: TRBD2; CDR3: CASSQDSGAHTDTQYF; DNA: TGCGCCAGCAGCCAAGATAGCGGGGCCCACACAGATACGCAGTATTTT
J: TRBJ2-3; V: TRBV19; size: -; D: TRBD2; CDR3: CASSMISGRPNTDTQYF; DNA: TGTGCCAGTAGTATGATTAGCGGGAGGCCTAACACAGATACGCAGTATTTT
J: TRBJ2-7; V: TRBV10-3; size: few; D: -; CDR3: CAISESGEGSIGSYEQYF; DNA: TGTGCCATCAGTGAGTCCGGAGAGGGTTCGATCGGCTCCTACGAGCAGTACTTC
J: TRBJ2-1; V: TRBV29-1; size: few; D: TRBD2; CDR3: CSASSGGAGEQFF; DNA: TGCAGCGCATCTAGCGGTGGAGCGGGTGAGCAGTTCTTC
J: TRBJ2-2; V: TRBV5-1; size: -; D: TRBD2; CDR3: CASSLGLAGPGELFF; DNA: TGCGCCAGCAGCTTGGGACTAGCGGGACCCGGGGAGCTGTTTTTT
J: TRBJ1-2; V: TRBV2; size: many; D: -; CDR3: CASSEGRANNYGYTF; DNA: TGTGCCAGCAGTGAAGGCAGGGCGAATAACTATGGCTACACCTTC
J: TRBJ2-1; V: TRBV4-2; size: few; D: TRBD2; CDR3: CASSRRTSGGENEQFF; DNA: TGTGCCAGCAGCCGCAGGACTAGCGGGGGGGAGAATGAGCAGTTCTTC
J: TRBJ2-3; V: TRBV5-1; size: few; D: TRBD2; CDR3: CASRLGTSGALNTDTQYF; DNA: TGCGCCAGCAGACTGGGGACTAGCGGGGCCCTGAACACAGATACGCAGTATTTT
J: TRBJ2-3; V: TRBV4-3; size: -; D: -; CDR3: CASSPHWCTDTQYF; DNA: TGCGCCAGCAGCCCGCACTGGTGCACAGATACGCAGTATTTT
J: TRBJ1-2; V: TRBV6-6; size: few; D: TRBD1; CDR3: CASSDRQGSYGYTF; DNA: TGTGCCAGCAGTGACAGACAGGGGTCCTATGGCTACACCTTC
J: TRBJ2-5; V: TRBV15; size: few; D: TRBD2; CDR3: CATSPGGRETQYF; DNA: TGTGCCACCAGCCCCGGGGGGAGGGAGACCCAGTACTTC
J: TRBJ1-1; V: TRBV30; size: -; D: TRBD1; CDR3: CAWRIQGNTEAFF; DNA: TGTGCCTGGAGGATACAGGGGAACACTGAAGCCTTCTTT
J: TRBJ1-6; V: TRBV7-3; size: -; D: TRBD1; CDR3: CASSSTGGGSPLHF; DNA: TGTGCCAGCAGCTCGACAGGGGGCGGCTCACCCCTCCACTTT
J: TRBJ2-1; V: TRBV10-3; size: -; D: -; CDR3: CAISGGGSSGYNEQFF; DNA: TGTGCCATCAGTGGGGGGGGCAGCTCGGGCTACAATGAGCAGTTCTTC
J: TRBJ2-1; V: TRBV5-6; size: few; D: -; CDR3: CASSLGDNEQFF; DNA: TGTGCCAGCAGCTTGGGAGACAATGAGCAGTTCTTC
J: TRBJ2-7; V: TRBV21-1; size: -; D: -; CDR3: CASSSRAGSLREQYF; DNA: TGTGCCAGCAGCTCCAGAGCGGGGAGCCTGAGAGAGCAGTACTTC
J: TRBJ2-3; V: TRBV11-2; size: few; D: TRBD1; CDR3: CASSLGGQVATDTQYF; DNA: TGTGCCAGCAGCTTAGGAGGACAGGTAGCGACAGATACGCAGTATTTT
J: TRBJ2-5; V: TRBV11-2; size: -; D: -; CDR3: CASSPSPGHQETQYF; DNA: TGTGCCAGCAGCCCCTCCCCAGGGCACCAAGAGACCCAGTACTTC
J: TRBJ2-3; V: TRBV4-1; size: -; D: -; CDR3: CASSQEGGARSTDTQYF; DNA: TGCGCCAGCAGCCAAGAGGGGGGGGCACGTAGCACAGATACGCAGTATTTT
J: TRBJ1-4; V: TRBV5-5; size: -; D: -; CDR3: CASIPTPRDEKLFF; DNA: TGTGCCAGCATCCCGACCCCGAGGGATGAAAAACTGTTTTTT
J: TRBJ1-1; V: TRBV28; size: -; D: TRBD1; CDR3: CASSFPRGTGGTEAFF; DNA: TGTGCCAGCAGTTTTCCCCGGGGGACAGGGGGCACTGAAGCTTTCTTT
J: TRBJ2-5; V: TRBV2; size: few; D: TRBD1; CDR3: CASSELHRGLTETQYF; DNA: TGTGCCAGCAGTGAACTGCACAGGGGCCTAACAGAGACCCAGTACTTC
J: TRBJ2-5; V: TRBV5-1; size: -; D: TRBD1; CDR3: CASSFLGQGMGETQYF; DNA: TGCGCCAGCAGCTTCCTTGGACAGGGTATGGGAGAGACCCAGTACTTC